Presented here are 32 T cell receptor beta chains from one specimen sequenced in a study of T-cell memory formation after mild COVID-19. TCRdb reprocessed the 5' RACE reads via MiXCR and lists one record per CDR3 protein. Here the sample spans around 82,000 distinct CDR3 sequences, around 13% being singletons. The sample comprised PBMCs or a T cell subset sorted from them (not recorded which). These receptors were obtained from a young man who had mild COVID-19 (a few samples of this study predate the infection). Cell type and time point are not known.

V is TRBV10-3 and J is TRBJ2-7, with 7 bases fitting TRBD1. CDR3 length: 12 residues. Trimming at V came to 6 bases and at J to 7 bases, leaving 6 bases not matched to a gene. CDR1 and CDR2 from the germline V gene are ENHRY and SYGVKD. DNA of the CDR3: TGTGCCATCAGCGAGGGGGCTCGGGAGCAGTACTTC. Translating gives CAISEGAREQYF.

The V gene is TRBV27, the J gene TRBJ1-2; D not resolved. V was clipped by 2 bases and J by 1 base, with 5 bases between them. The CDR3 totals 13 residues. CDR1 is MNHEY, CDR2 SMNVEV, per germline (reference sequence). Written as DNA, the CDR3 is TGTGCCAGCAGTTTAGGCATTAACTATGGCTACACCTTC. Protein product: CASSLGINYGYTF.

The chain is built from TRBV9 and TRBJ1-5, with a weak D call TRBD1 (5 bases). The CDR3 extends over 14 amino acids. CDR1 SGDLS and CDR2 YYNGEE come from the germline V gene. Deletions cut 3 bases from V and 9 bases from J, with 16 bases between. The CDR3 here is CASSAGTGLMPQHF. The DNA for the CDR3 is TGTGCCAGCAGCGCGGGGACCGGTCTGATGCCCCAGCATTTT.

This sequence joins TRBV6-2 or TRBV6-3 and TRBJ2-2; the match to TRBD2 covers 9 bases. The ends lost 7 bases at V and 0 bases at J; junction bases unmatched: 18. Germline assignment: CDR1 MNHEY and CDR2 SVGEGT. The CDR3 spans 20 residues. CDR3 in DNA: TGTGCCAGCATCACAACGCGGATGACTAGCGGAGGACCGAACACCGGGGAGCTGTTTTTT. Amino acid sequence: CASITTRMTSGGPNTGELFF.

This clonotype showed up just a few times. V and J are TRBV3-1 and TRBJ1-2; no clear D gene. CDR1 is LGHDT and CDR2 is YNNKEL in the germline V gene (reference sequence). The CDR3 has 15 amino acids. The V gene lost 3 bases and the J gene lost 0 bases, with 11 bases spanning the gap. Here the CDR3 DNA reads TGTGCCAGCAGCCATTCCAGATTGTCTAACTATGGCTACACCTTC. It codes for CASSHSRLSNYGYTF.

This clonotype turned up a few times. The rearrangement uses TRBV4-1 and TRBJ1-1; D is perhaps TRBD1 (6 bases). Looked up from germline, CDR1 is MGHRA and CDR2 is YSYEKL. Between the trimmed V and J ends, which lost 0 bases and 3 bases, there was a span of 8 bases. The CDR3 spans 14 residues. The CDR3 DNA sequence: TGCGCCAGCAGCCAAGAGGACAGAGACACTGAAGCTTTCTTT. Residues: CASSQEDRDTEAFF.

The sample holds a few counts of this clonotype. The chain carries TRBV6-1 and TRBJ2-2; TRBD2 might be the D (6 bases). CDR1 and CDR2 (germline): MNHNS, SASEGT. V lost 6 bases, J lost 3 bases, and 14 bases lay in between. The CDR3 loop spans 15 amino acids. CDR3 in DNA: TGTGCCAGCAGGCTGCAGCCGGGAGACACCGGGGAGCTGTTTTTT. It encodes CASRLQPGDTGELFF.

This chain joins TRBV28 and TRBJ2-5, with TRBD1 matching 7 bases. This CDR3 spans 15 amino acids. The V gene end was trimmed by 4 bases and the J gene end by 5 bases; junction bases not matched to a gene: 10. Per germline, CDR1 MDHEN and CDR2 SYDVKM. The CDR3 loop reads CASSSRTGSWETQYF. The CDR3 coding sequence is TGTGCCAGCAGTTCCAGGACAGGTTCGTGGGAGACCCAGTACTTC.

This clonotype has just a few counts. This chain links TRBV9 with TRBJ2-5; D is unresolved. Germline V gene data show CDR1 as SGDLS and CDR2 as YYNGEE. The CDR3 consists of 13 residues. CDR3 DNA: TGTGCTAGCCAACCAGCCCCCCGGGAGACCCAGTACTTC. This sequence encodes CASQPAPRETQYF.

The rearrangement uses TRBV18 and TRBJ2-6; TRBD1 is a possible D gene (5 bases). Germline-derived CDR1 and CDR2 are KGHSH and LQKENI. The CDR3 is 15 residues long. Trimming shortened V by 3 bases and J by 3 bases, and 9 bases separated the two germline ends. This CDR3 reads CASSPGPSGANVLTF. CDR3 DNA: TGTGCCAGCTCACCGGGGCCCAGTGGGGCCAACGTCCTGACTTTC.

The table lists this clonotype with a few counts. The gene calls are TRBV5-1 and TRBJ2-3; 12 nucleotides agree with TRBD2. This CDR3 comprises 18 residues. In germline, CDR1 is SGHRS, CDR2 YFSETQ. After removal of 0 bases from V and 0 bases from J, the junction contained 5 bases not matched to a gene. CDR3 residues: CASSLAGLAGGSTDTQYF. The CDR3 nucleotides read TGCGCCAGCAGCTTGGCCGGTCTAGCGGGGGGGAGCACAGATACGCAGTATTTT.

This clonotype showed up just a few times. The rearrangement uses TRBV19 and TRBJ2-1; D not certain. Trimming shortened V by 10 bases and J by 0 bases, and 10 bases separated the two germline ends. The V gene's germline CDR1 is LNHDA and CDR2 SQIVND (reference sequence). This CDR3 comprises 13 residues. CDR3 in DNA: TGTGCCACTCAAGGCAGCTCCTACAATGAGCAGTTCTTC. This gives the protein CATQGSSYNEQFF.

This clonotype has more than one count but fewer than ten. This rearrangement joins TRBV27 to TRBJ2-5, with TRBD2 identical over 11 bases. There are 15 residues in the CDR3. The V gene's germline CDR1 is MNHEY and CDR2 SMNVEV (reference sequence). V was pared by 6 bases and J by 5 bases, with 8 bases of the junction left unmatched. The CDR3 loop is CASRPSGGRVETQYF. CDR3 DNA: TGTGCCAGCAGGCCTAGCGGGGGGAGGGTGGAGACCCAGTACTTC.

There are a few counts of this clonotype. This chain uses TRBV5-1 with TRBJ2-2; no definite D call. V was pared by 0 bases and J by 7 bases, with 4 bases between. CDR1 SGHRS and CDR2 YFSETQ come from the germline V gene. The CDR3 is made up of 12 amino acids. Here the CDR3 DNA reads TGCGCCAGCAGCTTGGTGGACGGGGAGCTGTTTTTT. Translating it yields CASSLVDGELFF.

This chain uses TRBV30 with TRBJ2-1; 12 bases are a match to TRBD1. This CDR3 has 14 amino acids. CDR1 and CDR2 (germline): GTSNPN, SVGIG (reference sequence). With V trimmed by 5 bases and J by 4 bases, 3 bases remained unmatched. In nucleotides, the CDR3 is TGTGCCTGGGGGACAGGGGGCATGTACAATGAGCAGTTCTTC. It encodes CAWGTGGMYNEQFF.

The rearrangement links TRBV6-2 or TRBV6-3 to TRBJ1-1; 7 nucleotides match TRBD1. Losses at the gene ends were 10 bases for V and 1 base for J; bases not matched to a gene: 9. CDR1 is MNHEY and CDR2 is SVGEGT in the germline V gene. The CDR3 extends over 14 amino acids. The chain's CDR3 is CAITRGLGNTEAFF. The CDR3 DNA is TGTGCCATCACAAGGGGGCTTGGGAACACTGAAGCTTTCTTT.

The CDR3 loop is CASSAPTGGPDTQYF. DNA for the CDR3: TGTGCCAGCAGTGCGCCCACAGGGGGCCCAGATACGCAGTATTTT. This chain joins TRBV12-3 or TRBV12-4 and TRBJ2-3; 9 nucleotides align to TRBD1. The CDR3 sequence is 15 residues long. J gave up 4 bases and V 5 bases, and 7 bases lay outside the gene matches.

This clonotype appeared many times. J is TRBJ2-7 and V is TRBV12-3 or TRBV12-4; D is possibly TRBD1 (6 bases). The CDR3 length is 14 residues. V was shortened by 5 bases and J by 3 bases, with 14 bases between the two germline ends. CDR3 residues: CASSPLQGYYEQYF. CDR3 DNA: TGTGCCAGCAGTCCCCTGCAGGGGTACTACGAGCAGTACTTC.

For the CDR3, the DNA is TGCGCCAGCAGCCAAGATTATTTTACCACTGAAGCTTTCTTT. It translates to CASSQDYFTTEAFF. The chain links TRBV4-3 to TRBJ1-1; D gene ambiguous. The CDR3 runs to 14 residues. The germline V gene has CDR1 LGHNA and CDR2 YSLEER. The V end lost 0 bases, the J end lost 4 bases, and 9 bases lay between the germline ends.

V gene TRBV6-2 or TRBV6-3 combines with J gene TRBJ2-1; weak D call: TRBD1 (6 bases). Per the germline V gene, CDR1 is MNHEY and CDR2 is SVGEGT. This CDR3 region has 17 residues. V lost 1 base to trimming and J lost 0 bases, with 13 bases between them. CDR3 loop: CASSYYPDRISYNEQFF. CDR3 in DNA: TGTGCCAGCAGTTACTACCCCGACAGGATCTCCTACAATGAGCAGTTCTTC.

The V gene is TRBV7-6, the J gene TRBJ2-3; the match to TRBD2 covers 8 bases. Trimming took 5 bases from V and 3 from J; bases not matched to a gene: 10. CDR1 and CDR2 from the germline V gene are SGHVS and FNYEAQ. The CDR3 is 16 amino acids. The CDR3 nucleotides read TGTGCCAGCAGCACGAGAGCGGGGGCCCTAACAGATACGCAGTATTTT. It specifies CASSTRAGALTDTQYF.

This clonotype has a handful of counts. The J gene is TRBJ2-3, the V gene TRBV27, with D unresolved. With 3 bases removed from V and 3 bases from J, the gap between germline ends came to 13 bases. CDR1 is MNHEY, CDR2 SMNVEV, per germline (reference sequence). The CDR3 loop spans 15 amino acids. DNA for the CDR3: TGTGCCAGCAGTTTGGCGGATTTACCGACAGATACGCAGTATTTT. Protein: CASSLADLPTDTQYF.

The CDR3 coding sequence is TGTGCCAGCAGTCTTGTCGGGGGTAGACGGTTGTATGGCTACACCTTC. Translating gives CASSLVGGRRLYGYTF. V is TRBV6-2 or TRBV6-3 and J is TRBJ1-2; possible D gene TRBD1, 5 bases. Germline V lookup: CDR1 MNHEY, CDR2 SVGEGT. V lost 5 bases and J 5 bases, leaving 21 bases between the germline ends. The CDR3 is made up of 16 amino acids.

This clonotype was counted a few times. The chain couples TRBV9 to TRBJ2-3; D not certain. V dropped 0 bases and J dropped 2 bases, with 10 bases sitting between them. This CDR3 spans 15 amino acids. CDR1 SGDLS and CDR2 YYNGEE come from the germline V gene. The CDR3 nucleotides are TGTGCCAGCAGCGTAGATGGTCTTACCACAGATACGCAGTATTTT. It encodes CASSVDGLTTDTQYF. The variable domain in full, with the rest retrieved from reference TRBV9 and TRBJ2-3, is DSGVTQTPKHLITATGQRVTLRCSPRSGDLSVYWYQQSLDQGLQFLIQYYNGEERAKGNILERFSAQQFPDLHSELNLSSLELGDSALYFCASSVDGLTTDTQYFGPGTRLTVL.

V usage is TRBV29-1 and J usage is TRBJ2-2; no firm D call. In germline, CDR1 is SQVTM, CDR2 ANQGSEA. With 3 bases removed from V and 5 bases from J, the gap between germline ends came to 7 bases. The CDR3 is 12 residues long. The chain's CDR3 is CSVDGPTGELFF. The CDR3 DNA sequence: TGCAGCGTTGATGGACCGACCGGGGAGCTGTTTTTT.

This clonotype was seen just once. The DNA for the CDR3 is TGTGCCAGCAGCCGGGCCGAGGCGGTTGAAGCTTTCTTT. It is translated as CASSRAEAVEAFF. The V call is TRBV7-9, the J call TRBJ1-1; D gene uncertain. The CDR3 length is 13 residues. Trimming took 5 bases from V and 7 from J, leaving 14 bases between them. Germline V gene lookup returns CDR1 SEHNR and CDR2 FQNEAQ (reference sequence).

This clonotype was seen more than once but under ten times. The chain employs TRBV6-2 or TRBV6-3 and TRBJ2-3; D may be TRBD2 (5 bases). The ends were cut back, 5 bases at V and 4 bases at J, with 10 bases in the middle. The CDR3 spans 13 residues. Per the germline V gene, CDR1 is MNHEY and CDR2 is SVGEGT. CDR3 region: CASSLTLADTQYF. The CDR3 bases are TGTGCCAGCAGTCTGACACTAGCAGATACGCAGTATTTT.

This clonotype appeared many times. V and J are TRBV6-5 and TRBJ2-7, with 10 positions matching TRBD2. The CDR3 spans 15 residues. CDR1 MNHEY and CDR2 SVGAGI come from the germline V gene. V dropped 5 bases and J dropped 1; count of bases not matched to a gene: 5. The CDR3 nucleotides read TGTGCCAGCAGTCCTAGCGGGGGTGGTTCCTACGAGCAGTACGTC. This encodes CASSPSGGGSYEQYV.

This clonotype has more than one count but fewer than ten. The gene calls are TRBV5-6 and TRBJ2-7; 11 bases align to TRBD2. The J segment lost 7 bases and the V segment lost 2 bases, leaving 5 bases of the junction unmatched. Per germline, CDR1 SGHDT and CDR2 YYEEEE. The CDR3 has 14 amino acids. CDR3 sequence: CASSLRLAGMEQYF. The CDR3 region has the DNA TGTGCCAGCAGCTTACGACTAGCGGGGATGGAGCAGTACTTC. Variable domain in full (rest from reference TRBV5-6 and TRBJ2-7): DAGVTQSPTHLIKTRGQQVTLRCSPKSGHDTVSWYQQALGQGPQFIFQYYEEEERQRGNFPDRFSGHQFPNYSSELNVNALLLGDSALYLCASSLRLAGMEQYFGPGTRLTVT.

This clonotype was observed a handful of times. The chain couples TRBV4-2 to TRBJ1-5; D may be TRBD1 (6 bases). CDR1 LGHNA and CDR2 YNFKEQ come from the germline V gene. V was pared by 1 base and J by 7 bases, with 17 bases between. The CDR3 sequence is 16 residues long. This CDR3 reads CASSQVSGQREQPQHF. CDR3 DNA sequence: TGTGCCAGCAGCCAAGTTTCTGGACAGAGAGAGCAGCCCCAGCATTTT.

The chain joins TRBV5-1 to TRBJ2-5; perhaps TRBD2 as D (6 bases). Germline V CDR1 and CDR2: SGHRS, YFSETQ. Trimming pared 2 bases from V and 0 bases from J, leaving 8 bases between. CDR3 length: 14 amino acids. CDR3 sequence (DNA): TGCGCCAGCAGCTTTAGGGACTACCAAGAGACCCAGTACTTC. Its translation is CASSFRDYQETQYF.

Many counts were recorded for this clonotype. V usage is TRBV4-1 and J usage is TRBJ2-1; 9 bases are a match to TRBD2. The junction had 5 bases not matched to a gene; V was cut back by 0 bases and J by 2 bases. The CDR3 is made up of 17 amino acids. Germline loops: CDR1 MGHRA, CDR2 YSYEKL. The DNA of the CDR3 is TGCGCCAGCAGCCAAGAAGGTAGCGGGGGAGCCTACAATGAGCAGTTCTTC. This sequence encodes CASSQEGSGGAYNEQFF.